This T cell receptor beta chain was sequenced during a study of beta chain features in type 1 diabetes. General observations from the study: Shorter TCRB CDR3s, moderately but significantly so, marked every one of the four CD4+ subsets in Type 1 diabetes patients.

With V trimmed by 2 bases and J by 3 bases, 2 bases remained unmatched. The CDR3 sequence is 13 residues long. In germline, CDR1 is SQVTM, CDR2 ANQGSEA. All of the isolated RNA was reverse transcribed, so expressed TCRB transcripts were sequenced. The data were produced by immunoSEQ multiplex PCR, yet TCRdb's version contains in-frame clones alone and is incomplete. The sample holds 200,000 to 300,000 clones, about a tenth seen once. This clone was observed a few times. What it recognizes is unknown. Material: naive CD4+ T cells from blood. This rearrangement joins TRBV29-1 to TRBJ2-3, with 7 bases matching TRBD2. The sequence came from a man aged 25-45 years with type 1 diabetes. This chain's CDR3 is CSVEPAGTDTQYF. Here the CDR3 DNA reads TGCAGCGTTGAACCAGCGGGGACAGATACGCAGTATTTT.